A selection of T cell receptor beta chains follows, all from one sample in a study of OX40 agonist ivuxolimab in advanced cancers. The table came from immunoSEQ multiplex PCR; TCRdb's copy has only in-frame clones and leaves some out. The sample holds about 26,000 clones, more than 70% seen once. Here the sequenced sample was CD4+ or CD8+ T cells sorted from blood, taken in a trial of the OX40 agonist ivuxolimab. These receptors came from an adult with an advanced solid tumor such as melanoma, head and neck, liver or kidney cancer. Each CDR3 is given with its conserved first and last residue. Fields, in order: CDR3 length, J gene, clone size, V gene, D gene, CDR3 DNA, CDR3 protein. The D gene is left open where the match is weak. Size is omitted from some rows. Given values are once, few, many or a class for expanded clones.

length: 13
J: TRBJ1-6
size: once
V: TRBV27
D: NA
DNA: TGTGCCAGCAGTTTAAGGGAGCGTTCACCCCTCCACTTT
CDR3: CASSLRERSPLHF

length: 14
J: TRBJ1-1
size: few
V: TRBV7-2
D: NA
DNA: TGTGCCAGCAGCCCAGGACATCAGAACACTGAAGCTTTCTTT
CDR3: CASSPGHQNTEAFF

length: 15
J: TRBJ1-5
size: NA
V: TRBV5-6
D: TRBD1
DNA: TGTGCCAGCAGCTTGGCGGGACAGTCTTATCAGCCCCAGCATTTT
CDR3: CASSLAGQSYQPQHF

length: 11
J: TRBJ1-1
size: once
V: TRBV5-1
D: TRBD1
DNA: TGCGCCAGCAGAGAGGGACAGGGACTTTTCTTT
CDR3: CASREGQGLFF

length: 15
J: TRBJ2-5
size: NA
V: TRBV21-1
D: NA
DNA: TGTGCCAGCAGCGCTAGATACAGGGATCAAGAGACCCAGTACTTC
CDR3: CASSARYRDQETQYF

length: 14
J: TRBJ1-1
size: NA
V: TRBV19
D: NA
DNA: TGTGCCAGTAGGCTTGGACAGCAAGGCACTGAAGCTTTCTTT
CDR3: CASRLGQQGTEAFF

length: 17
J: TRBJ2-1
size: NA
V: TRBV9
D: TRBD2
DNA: TGTGCCAGCAGCGGCCTCTTAGCGGGGGGGCTTTACAATGAGCAGTTCTTC
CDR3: CASSGLLAGGLYNEQFF

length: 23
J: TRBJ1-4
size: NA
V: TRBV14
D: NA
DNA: TGTGCCAGCAGCCAACTTTCCCGGCGGGACCTCAGAAGGCGACACGGAACTAATGAAAAACTGTTTTTT
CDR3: CASSQLSRRDLRRRHGTNEKLFF

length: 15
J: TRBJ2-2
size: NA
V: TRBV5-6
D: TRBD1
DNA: TGTGCCAGCAGTCGACAGGGTGCTTTCACCGGGGAGCTGTTTTTT
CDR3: CASSRQGAFTGELFF

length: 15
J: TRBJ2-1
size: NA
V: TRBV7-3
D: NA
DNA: TGTGCCAGCAGCCCAGGGACTTCACTAAACAATGAGCAGTTCTTC
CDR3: CASSPGTSLNNEQFF

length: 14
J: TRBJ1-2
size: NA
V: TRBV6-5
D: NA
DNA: TGTGCCAGCATAGCGGGGTCCTTCAACTATGGCTACACCTTC
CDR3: CASIAGSFNYGYTF

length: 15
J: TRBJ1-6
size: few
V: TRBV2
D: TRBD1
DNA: TGTGCCAGCAAGGCGGACAGGACAACTAATTCACCCCTCCACTTT
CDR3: CASKADRTTNSPLHF

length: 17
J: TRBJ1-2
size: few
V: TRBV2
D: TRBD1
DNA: TGTGCCAGCAGTGGGGCGGTCAGGGGGGTGGAGAGCTATGGCTACACCTTC
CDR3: CASSGAVRGVESYGYTF

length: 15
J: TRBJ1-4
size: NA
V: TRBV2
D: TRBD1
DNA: TGTGCCAGCAGTGAGGGGGACAGGGGCTTTGAAAAACTGTTTTTT
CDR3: CASSEGDRGFEKLFF

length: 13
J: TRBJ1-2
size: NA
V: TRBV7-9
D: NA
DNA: TGTGCCAGCAGCTTGGCAGGACCCTATGGCTACACCTTC
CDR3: CASSLAGPYGYTF

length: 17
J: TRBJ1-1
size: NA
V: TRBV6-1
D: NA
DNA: TGTGCCAGCAGTGAACCCTCTCCGGGACGGACAAACACTGAAGCTTTCTTT
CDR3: CASSEPSPGRTNTEAFF

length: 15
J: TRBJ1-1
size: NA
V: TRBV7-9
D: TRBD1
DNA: TGTGCCAGCGCCGGGGGAGACAGGGGATCCACTGAAGCTTTCTTT
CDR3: CASAGGDRGSTEAFF

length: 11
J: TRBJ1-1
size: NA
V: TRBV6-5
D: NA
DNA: TGTGCCTGCTCGAGGGGGACTGAAGCTTTCTTT
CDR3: CACSRGTEAFF

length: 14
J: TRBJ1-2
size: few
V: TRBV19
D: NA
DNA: TGTGCCAGTGGTGCGACTTCTCGGGTGGCTGGCTACACCTTC
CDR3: CASGATSRVAGYTF

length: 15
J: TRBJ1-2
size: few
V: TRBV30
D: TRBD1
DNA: TGTGCCTGGACTCACGGAGGGAGGGGACAGAATGGCTACACCTTC
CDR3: CAWTHGGRGQNGYTF

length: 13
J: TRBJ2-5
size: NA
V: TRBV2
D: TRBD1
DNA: TGTGCCAGCAGTGTCCAACAGGGGGGGACCCAGTACTTC
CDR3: CASSVQQGGTQYF

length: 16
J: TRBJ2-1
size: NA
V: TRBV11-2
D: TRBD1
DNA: TGTGCCAGCAGCAAATTGGACAGGGGCGCGCACAATGAGCAGTTCTTC
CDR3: CASSKLDRGAHNEQFF